Listed below are T cell receptor beta chains from one sample, sequenced in a study of breast tumors, draining lymph nodes, adjacent tissues. TCRdb re-called the multiplex PCR reads through MiXCR, storing one row per CDR3 protein. This table holds around 130,000 distinct CDR3 sequences, around 20% found once. Material for sequencing was axillary lymph node tissue. The receptors shown here come from a female donor with breast cancer. Some clones in this sample may be carry-over from other donors' samples. CDR3s include the opening cysteine and the closing phenylalanine or tryptophan. A D gene is named only where the DNA matches it firmly. Some rows have no size entry. The others give once, few or many, or a class for an expanded clone.

v_gene	abundance	j_gene	len	d_gene	CDR3aa	CDR3nt
TRBV18	few	TRBJ1-5	17	TRBD1	CASSPNVQGARNQPQHF	TGTGCCAGCTCACCCAATGTTCAGGGGGCGCGCAATCAGCCCCAGCATTTT
TRBV20-1	many	TRBJ2-3	15	NA	CSARVQRQSTDTQYF	TGCAGTGCTAGAGTTCAGCGGCAGAGCACAGATACGCAGTATTTT
TRBV30	few	TRBJ2-5	13	TRBD1	CAWGQGGGETQYF	TGTGCCTGGGGACAGGGAGGCGGAGAGACCCAGTACTTC
TRBV19	many	TRBJ1-2	11	NA	CASSSNLDYTF	TGTGCCAGTTCATCTAACTTAGACTACACCTTC
TRBV12-3/TRBV12-4	many	TRBJ2-1	15	TRBD2	CASSSQPGLDGEQFF	TGTGCCAGCAGTTCCCAGCCGGGACTAGATGGTGAGCAGTTCTTC
TRBV4-1	many	TRBJ2-1	19	TRBD2	CASSQDRASGRSSYNEQFF	TGCGCCAGCAGCCAAGATAGGGCTAGCGGGAGAAGTTCCTACAATGAGCAGTTCTTC
TRBV27	few	TRBJ2-7	14	TRBD2	CASSPGSGSYEQYF	TGTGCCAGCAGCCCGGGTAGCGGGAGTTACGAGCAGTACTTC
TRBV6-6	many	TRBJ1-6	16	TRBD1	CASAYGQAVYNSPLHF	TGTGCCAGCGCTTACGGACAGGCTGTCTATAATTCACCCCTCCACTTT
TRBV6-5	NA	TRBJ2-3	14	NA	CASSYSLSTDTQYF	TGTGCCAGCAGTTACTCTTTGAGCACAGATACGCAGTATTTT
TRBV12-3/TRBV12-4	many	TRBJ2-7	13	NA	CASSSASGREQYF	TGTGCCAGCAGTTCGGCCTCGGGACGGGAGCAGTACTTC
TRBV4-2	many	TRBJ2-7	12	NA	CASSADSYEQYF	TGTGCCAGCAGCGCGGACAGCTACGAGCAGTACTTC
TRBV11-2	many	TRBJ2-7	16	NA	CASSLAGRGSLIEQYF	TGTGCCAGCAGCTTAGCCGGCCGGGGGTCGTTGATCGAGCAGTACTTC
TRBV10-3	many	TRBJ1-4	15	TRBD1	CAISESGQGNEKLFF	TGTGCCATCAGTGAGTCGGGACAGGGGAATGAAAAACTGTTTTTT
TRBV6-1	many	TRBJ1-2	12	NA	CASSEGHYGYTF	TGTGCCAGCAGTGAAGGACACTATGGCTACACCTTC
TRBV19	many	TRBJ1-5	15	NA	CASSWTPKRNQPQHF	TGTGCCAGTAGCTGGACCCCCAAACGCAATCAGCCCCAGCATTTT
TRBV5-1	many	TRBJ2-2	14	NA	CASEQGSWTGELFF	TGCGCCAGCGAACAAGGGTCGTGGACCGGGGAGCTGTTTTTT
TRBV6-1	many	TRBJ1-4	15	NA	CASSERAALNEKLFF	TGTGCCAGCAGTGAACGGGCAGCGCTTAATGAAAAACTGTTTTTT
TRBV27	many	TRBJ1-2	18	NA	CASRALGRGNLANYGYTF	TGTGCCAGCAGGGCCCTGGGCAGGGGAAACCTAGCTAACTATGGCTACACCTTC
TRBV19	few	TRBJ1-5	15	TRBD1	CASSPPGQGHQPQHF	TGTGCCAGTAGTCCTCCGGGACAGGGACATCAGCCCCAGCATTTT
TRBV27	few	TRBJ2-2	16	TRBD1	CASSLFGQGRTGELFF	TGTGCCAGCAGTTTATTCGGACAGGGGCGCACCGGGGAGCTGTTTTTT
TRBV6-1	many	TRBJ2-7	12	NA	CASSDRDTEQYF	TGTGCCAGCAGTGATAGGGACACCGAGCAGTACTTC
TRBV7-7	many	TRBJ2-2	15	TRBD1	CASSSRRTGTGELFF	TGTGCTAGCAGCTCCCGACGGACAGGGACCGGGGAGCTGTTTTTT
TRBV24-1	many	TRBJ1-3	16	NA	CATSPTLQTFGNTIYF	TGTGCCACCAGTCCGACACTACAAACCTTTGGAAACACCATATATTTT
TRBV29-1	many	TRBJ2-6	13	NA	CSVVRSGANVLTF	TGCAGCGTCGTCCGCTCTGGGGCCAACGTCCTGACTTTC
TRBV30	many	TRBJ1-2	14	NA	CAWSENYSDYGYTF	TGTGCCTGGAGTGAAAACTACTCTGACTATGGCTACACCTTC